The 28 T cell receptor beta chains in this list originate from one sample, sequenced in a study of CD4+ T cells in melanoma. Repertoires were generated with immunoSEQ multiplex PCR, while TCRdb's copy carries only in-frame clones and drops some. The sample lists about 22,000 clones, over 75% seen once, with 3.6% in the top ten. Sequenced sample: cells from a culture (not recorded whether cultured in vitro). These receptors were obtained from a human donor with melanoma.

The chain carries TRBV7-9 and TRBJ1-3; D may be TRBD1 (5 bases). Germline loops: CDR1 SEHNR, CDR2 FQNEAQ (reference sequence). CDR3 size: 15 residues. The V end lost 1 base, the J end lost 4 bases, and 11 bases lay between the germline ends. CDR3 in DNA: TGTGCCAGCAGCTTAGGGCAGGGAGCAGGAAACACCATATATTTT. Amino acid sequence: CASSLGQGAGNTIYF.

This chain joins TRBV15 and TRBJ2-7; tentative D call: TRBD1 (6 bases). Germline CDR1 LNHNV, CDR2 YYDKDF (reference sequence). The CDR3 sequence is 16 residues long. With 4 bases removed from V and 6 bases from J, the gap between germline ends came to 22 bases. The CDR3 DNA sequence: TGTGCCACCAGCAACATACAGGGATCCCTAATACGCGAGCAGTACTTC. Residues: CATSNIQGSLIREQYF.

The rearrangement joins TRBV6-1 to TRBJ2-3; D gene unclear. This CDR3 is built from 11 residues. The V gene's germline CDR1 is MNHNS and CDR2 SASEGT. The ends were cut back, 6 bases at V and 2 bases at J, with 3 bases in the middle. The CDR3 nucleotides read TGTGCCAGCAGGTACACAGATACGCAGTATTTT. This gives the protein CASRYTDTQYF.

The count of this clone is one. The chain combines TRBV5-4 with TRBJ1-6, with TRBD1 matching 9 bases. Germline V gene data show CDR1 as SGHNT and CDR2 as YYREEE (reference sequence). The length of the CDR3 is 15 residues. After removal of 4 bases from V and 9 bases from J, the junction contained 8 bases not matched to a gene. CDR3 sequence: CASSPRDRVSSPLHF. Here the CDR3 DNA reads TGTGCCAGCAGCCCGCGGGACAGGGTGAGTTCACCCCTCCACTTT.

The rearrangement uses TRBV5-4 and TRBJ2-7, with TRBD1 as a possible D gene (7 bases). This CDR3 is built from 14 residues. The V and J ends lost 4 bases and 7 bases respectively, with 18 bases between them. Germline V gene sequence: CDR1 SGHNT, CDR2 YYREEE (reference sequence). In DNA form, the CDR3 reads TGTGCCAGCAGCCCCTCAGGGGGGCGTAGTGAGCAGTACTTC. It codes for CASSPSGGRSEQYF.

This chain uses TRBV6-5 with TRBJ1-1, with D unclear. There are 14 residues in the CDR3. The V gene's germline CDR1 is MNHEY and CDR2 SVGAGI. V shed 3 bases and J shed 4 bases, with 12 bases lying between them. In DNA, the CDR3 is TGTGCCAGCAGTTATTCAGGTGGCGGCACTGAAGCTTTCTTT. Residues: CASSYSGGGTEAFF.

This clone was seen a few times. The V call is TRBV10-3, the J call TRBJ2-2, with D hard to call. V was clipped by 10 bases and J by 2 bases, with 8 bases between them. CDR1 is ENHRY and CDR2 is SYGVKD in the germline V gene. The CDR3 has 12 residues. CDR3 nucleotides: TGTGCCACCTCGGAAAACACCGGGGAGCTGTTTTTT. Translation: CATSENTGELFF.

This clone was counted a single time. The V gene is TRBV20-1, the J gene TRBJ2-5; no clear D. The CDR3 spans 9 residues. V was pared by 8 bases and J by 8 bases, with 9 bases between. The germline CDR1 and CDR2 sequences are DFQATT and SNEGSKA (reference sequence). This CDR3 reads CSPGATQYF. DNA of the CDR3: TGCAGTCCTGGAGCTACCCAGTACTTC.

This clone showed up just a few times. The chain recombines TRBV28 with TRBJ1-6; D not resolved. Germline V gives CDR1 MDHEN, CDR2 SYDVKM. V was pared by 6 bases and J by 10 bases, with 10 bases between. This CDR3 has 12 residues. The CDR3 sequence is CASRGSGSPLHF. DNA of the CDR3: TGTGCCAGCAGGGGGTCGGGCTCACCCCTCCACTTT.

In this sample, this clone is medium-sized. This rearrangement joins TRBV19 to TRBJ1-2, with D unresolved. The V and J ends lost 0 bases and 9 bases respectively, with 14 bases between them. The CDR3 totals 14 residues. Germline assignment: CDR1 LNHDA and CDR2 SQIVND (reference sequence). CDR3 in amino acids: CASSIDLVSRRYTF. As DNA, the CDR3 is TGTGCCAGTAGTATAGATCTCGTCTCACGACGCTACACCTTC.

The gene calls are TRBV7-2 and TRBJ2-7; the D gene is possibly TRBD2 (7 bases). This CDR3 has 15 amino acids. The V end was cut by 1 base, the J end by 4 bases, with 14 bases between. Germline V gives CDR1 SGHTA, CDR2 FQGNSA. DNA of the CDR3: TGTGCCAGCAGCTTAGTTCCCGGGGGGCGGTACGAGCAGTACTTC. It specifies CASSLVPGGRYEQYF.

The chain links TRBV4-1 to TRBJ1-2; D gene unclear. The CDR3 has 14 residues. Per the germline V gene, CDR1 is MGHRA and CDR2 is YSYEKL. V lost 4 bases, J lost 7 bases, and 16 bases lay in between. DNA of the CDR3: TGCGCCAGCAGCCGAATTGCTGGCGGACTTGGCTACACCTTC. Encoded protein: CASSRIAGGLGYTF.

A few counts support this clone. The chain carries TRBV2 and TRBJ2-7; weak D call: TRBD1 (5 bases). The CDR3 is 15 amino acids. Germline CDR1 SNHLY, CDR2 FYNNEI. V lost 3 bases and J lost 3, with 15 bases in between. CDR3 residues: CASSDLSGLDYEQYF. CDR3 coding DNA: TGTGCCAGCAGTGACCTCTCAGGGTTGGACTACGAGCAGTACTTC.

The chain couples TRBV5-4 to TRBJ1-2, with 9 nucleotides matching TRBD1. With 3 bases clipped from V and 7 bases from J, the junction kept 16 bases outside the gene matches. Per the germline V gene, CDR1 is SGHNT and CDR2 is YYREEE (reference sequence). The CDR3 spans 17 residues. Here the CDR3 DNA reads TGTGCCAGCAGCTCCCGCTCACAGACAGGGGGTATCGGTGGCTACACCTTC. The encoded protein is CASSSRSQTGGIGGYTF.

The J gene is TRBJ1-4, the V gene TRBV29-1, with a weak D call TRBD1 (6 bases). CDR1 is SQVTM and CDR2 is ANQGSEA in the germline V gene. Trimming cost V 7 bases and J 8 bases, with 26 bases left between them. The CDR3 has 16 amino acids. CDR3 amino acids: CSAAFETTGQREKLFF. The CDR3 coding sequence is TGCAGCGCGGCTTTTGAAACAACCGGACAGAGGGAAAAACTGTTTTTT.

The chain's CDR3 is CSARHPDTQYF. For the CDR3, the DNA is TGCAGTGCGAGACACCCAGATACGCAGTATTTT. This chain joins TRBV20-1 and TRBJ2-3; no clear D. The V gene lost 6 bases and the J gene lost 4 bases, with 8 bases spanning the gap. In germline, CDR1 is DFQATT, CDR2 SNEGSKA (reference sequence). CDR3 length: 11 amino acids.

The V call is TRBV5-1, the J call TRBJ1-2; 7 bases map to TRBD1. CDR3 length equals 18 residues. Trimming took 4 bases from V and 4 from J; bases not matched to a gene: 19. Per the germline V gene, CDR1 is SGHRS and CDR2 is YFSETQ. CDR3 DNA sequence: TGCGCCAGCAGCCCCACACCATTTCTAGTCAGGGGGTCCTATGGCTACACCTTC. This translates into CASSPTPFLVRGSYGYTF.

The sample holds a few counts of this clone. The rearrangement links TRBV4-1 to TRBJ1-3; D is unclear. Trimming pared 3 bases from V and 4 bases from J, leaving 13 bases between. The CDR3 has 15 amino acids. Germline V CDR1 and CDR2: MGHRA, YSYEKL. The CDR3 is CASSHGRAGGNTIYF. The DNA for the CDR3 is TGCGCCAGCAGCCACGGTAGGGCGGGAGGAAACACCATATATTTT.

This clone has more than one count but fewer than ten. This chain connects TRBV6-6 to TRBJ1-4; 9 bases match TRBD1. The CDR3 loop spans 16 amino acids. Germline CDR1 is MNHNY and CDR2 is SVGAGI (reference sequence). The junction had 9 bases not matched to a gene; V was cut back by 4 bases and J by 6 bases. The CDR3 loop reads CASSSGTGLKYEKLFF. The DNA for the CDR3 is TGTGCCAGCAGTTCCGGGACAGGGTTAAAATATGAAAAACTGTTTTTT.

The sample holds one count of this clone. J is TRBJ2-5 and V is TRBV18; 10 nucleotides agree with TRBD2. Trimming took 1 base from V and 4 from J; bases not matched to a gene: 3. Germline CDR1 is KGHSH and CDR2 is LQKENI. This CDR3 comprises 15 residues. CDR3 DNA sequence: TGTGCCAGCTCACCACAGCGGGGGGGCCGAGAGACCCAGTACTTC. This encodes CASSPQRGGRETQYF.

The chain links TRBV30 to TRBJ1-2, with 7 bases identical to TRBD1. Looked up from germline, CDR1 is GTSNPN and CDR2 is SVGIG (reference sequence). The CDR3 is 14 residues long. V trimming: 2 bases; J trimming: 4 bases; junction bases outside the gene matches: 7. The CDR3 reads CAWSTPGQFYGYTF. CDR3 coding DNA: TGTGCCTGGAGTACCCCGGGACAGTTCTATGGCTACACCTTC.

The V and J genes are TRBV6-1 and TRBJ2-1, with D possibly matching TRBD2 (6 bases). Trimming took off 11 bases at V and 0 bases at J, with 14 bases between the two ends. CDR3 length: 14 amino acids. Germline V gene data show CDR1 as MNHNS and CDR2 as SASEGT. The CDR3 DNA follows: TGTGCCGGGGCGTACGGGGGCTCCTACAATGAGCAGTTCTTC. Its protein product is CAGAYGGSYNEQFF.

This clone turned up a few times. The chain uses TRBV19 and TRBJ1-3; D unclear. The germline V gene has CDR1 LNHDA and CDR2 SQIVND (reference sequence). The V and J ends lost 3 bases and 4 bases respectively, with 16 bases between them. The CDR3 is made up of 16 amino acids. This CDR3 is CASSILTSTLGNTIYF. CDR3 DNA sequence: TGTGCCAGTAGTATCCTGACTTCCACGTTGGGAAACACCATATATTTT.

The V gene is TRBV7-5, the J gene TRBJ2-7; whether TRBD1, the table's D call, matches the DNA was not checked. TRBV7-5 represents a pseudogene. CDR3 length equals 15 residues. For the CDR3, the DNA is TGTGCCAGAAGCCCCAGGGGGCGAGGGGGACCGAGGGAAGGTTTC. This gives the protein CARSPRGRGGPREGF.

The chain links TRBV29-1 to TRBJ1-1, with 7 bases aligning to TRBD1. Germline values: CDR1 SQVTM, CDR2 ANQGSEA. With 6 bases clipped from V and 5 bases from J, the junction kept 15 bases outside the gene matches. This CDR3 comprises 15 residues. The CDR3 nucleotides read TGCAGCGTCCTTGGGGGCTACAGGGGTTCAACTGAAGCTTTCTTT. It encodes CSVLGGYRGSTEAFF.

Only one count was recorded for this clone. The chain recombines TRBV29-1 with TRBJ1-1; weak D call: TRBD1 (6 bases). CDR1 and CDR2 from the germline V gene are SQVTM and ANQGSEA. The CDR3 is made up of 12 amino acids. V was pared by 6 bases and J by 5 bases, with 13 bases between. The CDR3 loop reads CSVDRRGTEAFF. For the CDR3, the DNA is TGCAGCGTCGACAGGAGGGGTACTGAAGCTTTCTTT. Supplemented by reference TRBV29-1 and TRBJ1-1, the full variable domain reads SAVISQKPSRDICQRGTSLTIQCQVDSQVTMMFWYRQQPGQSLTLIATANQGSEATYESGFVIDKFPISRPNLTFSTLTVSNMSPEDSSIYLCSVDRRGTEAFFGQGTRLTVV.

The V and J genes are TRBV29-1 and TRBJ1-2, with D hard to call. CDR1 is SQVTM, CDR2 ANQGSEA, per germline. This CDR3 has 11 amino acids. V was cut by 4 bases and J by 3 bases, with 6 bases left in between. The CDR3 nucleotides are TGCAGCGTTGGGGAGGACTATGGCTACACCTTC. Protein sequence: CSVGEDYGYTF.

The chain combines TRBV7-6 with TRBJ1-3; no reliable D call. The CDR3 sequence is 13 residues long. V lost 4 bases to trimming and J lost 5 bases, with 9 bases between them. Germline-derived CDR1 and CDR2 are SGHVS and FNYEAQ. Here the CDR3 DNA reads TGTGCCAGCAGCTCAGGAGCCCGAAACACCATATATTTT. This codes for CASSSGARNTIYF.